This TCR beta chain is from a study of shared clonotypes between healthy human individuals (dated by TCRdb to the early 2020s). Looking at the study overall: The cohort comprised a couple of women and a few men aged 18 to 49 years. Per donor, three plates each were used for CD4 naive and CD4 memory, two for CD8 naive, and one for CD8 memory. Between about 0.85 and 9.5 billion PBMCs per donor were obtained by leukapheresis. Libraries were prepared and TCR repertoires were sequenced by different laboratories using diverse techniques, in order to increase sequencing depth and limit assay-specific biases. To estimate repertoire size and how much clonotype sharing occurs between individuals, the study deeply sequenced the blood TCR repertoires of about five healthy adults.

CD8 naive samples consisted of CD45RO-negative cells that were positively selected for CCR7, yielding a CD45RA+CCR7+ population without TemRA cells. The donors were healthy, HIV-negative adults who had no recently reported acute infections or vaccinations. Every donor was a Caucasian adult living in Nashville, Tennessee, USA. Blood was obtained by leukapheresis, after which PBMCs were separated by Ficoll-Histopaque density gradient centrifugation and cryopreserved in liquid nitrogen vapor phase. Analytical flow cytometry was used to check the purity and quantity of each magnetically sorted T cell population. Genomic DNA was isolated from every sorted fraction and measured by UV absorbance on a Nanodrop 2000c. Using the deep immunoSEQ assay, TCR CDR3 regions were amplified from genomic DNA by multiplex PCR. Extracted genomic DNA from each cell subset was spread evenly across all wells of several immunoSEQ 96-well plates, with each plate serving as a replicate. For sorted subsets, approximately 200 ng of genomic DNA, equivalent to 25,000 to 35,000 T cell genomes, went into each replicate PCR. The purified libraries were quantified using a Qubit 3.0 fluorometer, sized with a Bioanalyzer 2100, and then quantified again using the KAPA Library Quantification kit. Each immunoSEQ 96-well plate was sequenced on its own single-read 150-cycle Illumina NextSeq 550 flow cell. The paper's processing steps were these. The immunoSEQ output contained only junctional sequences without quality scores, so filtering could not match that applied to full-length reads. To assign V/J genes and CDR3, sequences were annotated against IMGT germline references using PyIR, a Python wrapper for IgBLAST v1.9. Reads were filtered out if the reads had weak V/J assignments (E-value above 1e-6), no CDR3, stop codons, out-of-frame junctions, or ambiguous translated residues. V3J clonotypes were defined by identical inferred V gene, J gene, and CDR3 amino acid sequence. To compute the percentage overlap between repertoires, the number of shared unique clonotypes was divided by the size of the smaller repertoire. Three approaches were used to assess repertoire richness: RTK rarefaction, the Chao1 estimator, and Recon v2.1 estimates of unobserved clonotypes. OLGA was used to compute generation probabilities for all TCRbeta clonotypes that the gDNA method yielded from a handful of donors. TCRdb stores this immuneACCESS table with in-frame sequences only. Part of the clones is absent; in the studies checked, under half of the shortfall reflects unresolved V genes, and no reason is known for the rest. Clone size and the V and J calls come from that table; the DNA yielded D and trimming. Across this sample there are 650,000 to 800,000 clones, with roughly nine tenths seen only once. The top ten hold 24% of the sample.

The investigation overall reported the following: The genetic and exposure-history diversity represented was limited by the small number of donors. Higher generation probabilities were observed for clonotypes shared by all four sorted-subset donors than for non-shared clonotypes. Naive subsets generally had larger estimated clonotype richness than memory subsets did. Based on pairwise subsampling, the degree of clonotype sharing among donors was expected to be affected by sequencing depth. Sharing across several donors was observed for around 5% of naive CD4, less than 4% of naive CD8, 2.3% of memory CD4, and about 0.4% of memory CD8 clonotypes. Sampling was restricted to blood, and TCR repertoires in tissues likely differ from the TCR repertoires found in blood. Rarefaction of sorted-subset datasets indicated incomplete sequencing despite the large sequencing depth.

CDR1 KGHSH and CDR2 LQKENI are derived from the germline V gene. Reading from cysteine to phenylalanine, the CDR3 counts 14 amino acids. The read is trimmed to its CDR3 DNA, 42 bases read in frame from base 1. V is cut by 6 bases and J by 8 bases, and the space between the germline ends is 16 bases. Concerning this clone: Its antigen is still unknown. Base-call qualities are not available, and no considerably larger clone is one nucleotide away.

Sample: naive CD8+ T cells sorted from blood. The sample's cell subset or site label, decoded: CD45RA+CCR7+. This clonotype originated in a man aged 25-45 years in good health. The chain is made from TRBV18 and TRBJ1-4; no D segment can be confidently identified. The nucleotide sequence is TGTGCCAGCTCCGTCACCCGAGATGAGGAAAAACTGTTTTTT. It specifies CASSVTRDEEKLFF.